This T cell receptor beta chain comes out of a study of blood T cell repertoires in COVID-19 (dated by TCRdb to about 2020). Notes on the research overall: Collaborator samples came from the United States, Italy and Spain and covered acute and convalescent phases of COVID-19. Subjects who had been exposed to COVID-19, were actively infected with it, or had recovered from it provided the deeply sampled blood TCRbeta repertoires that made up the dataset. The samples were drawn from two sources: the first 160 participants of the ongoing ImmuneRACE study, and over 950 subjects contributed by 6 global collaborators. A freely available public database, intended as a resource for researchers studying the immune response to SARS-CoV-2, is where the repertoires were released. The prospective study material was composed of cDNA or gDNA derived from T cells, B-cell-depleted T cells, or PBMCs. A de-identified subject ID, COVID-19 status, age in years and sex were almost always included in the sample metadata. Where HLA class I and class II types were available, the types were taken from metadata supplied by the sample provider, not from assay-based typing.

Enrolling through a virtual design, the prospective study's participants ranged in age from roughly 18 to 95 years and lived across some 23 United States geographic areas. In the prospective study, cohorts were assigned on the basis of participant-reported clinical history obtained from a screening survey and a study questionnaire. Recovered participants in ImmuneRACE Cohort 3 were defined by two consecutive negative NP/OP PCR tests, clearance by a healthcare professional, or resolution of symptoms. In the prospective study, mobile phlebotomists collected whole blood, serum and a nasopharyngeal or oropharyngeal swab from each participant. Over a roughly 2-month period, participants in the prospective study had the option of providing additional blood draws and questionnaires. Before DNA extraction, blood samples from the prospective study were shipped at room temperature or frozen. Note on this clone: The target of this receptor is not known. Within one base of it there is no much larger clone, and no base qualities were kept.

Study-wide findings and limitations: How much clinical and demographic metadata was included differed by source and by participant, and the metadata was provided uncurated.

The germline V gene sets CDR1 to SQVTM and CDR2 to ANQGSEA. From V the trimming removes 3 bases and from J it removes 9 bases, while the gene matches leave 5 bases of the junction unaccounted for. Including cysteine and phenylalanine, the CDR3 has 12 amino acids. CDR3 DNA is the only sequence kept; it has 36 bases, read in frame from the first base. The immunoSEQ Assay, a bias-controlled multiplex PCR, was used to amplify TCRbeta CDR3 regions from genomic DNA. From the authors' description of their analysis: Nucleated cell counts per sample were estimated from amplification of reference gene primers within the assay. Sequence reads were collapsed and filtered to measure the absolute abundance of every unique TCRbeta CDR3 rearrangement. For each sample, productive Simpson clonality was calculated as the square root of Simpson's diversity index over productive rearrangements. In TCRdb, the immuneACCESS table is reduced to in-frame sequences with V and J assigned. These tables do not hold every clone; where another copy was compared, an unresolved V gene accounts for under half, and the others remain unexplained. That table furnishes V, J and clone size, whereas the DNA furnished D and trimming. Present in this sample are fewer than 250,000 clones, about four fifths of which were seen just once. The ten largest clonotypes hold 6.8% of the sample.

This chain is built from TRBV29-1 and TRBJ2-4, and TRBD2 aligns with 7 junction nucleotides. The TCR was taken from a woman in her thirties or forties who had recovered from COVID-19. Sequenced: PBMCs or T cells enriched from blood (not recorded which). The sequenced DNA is TGCAGCGTTGACGCTGGGAGGGGCATTCAGTACTTC. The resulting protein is CSVDAGRGIQYF.